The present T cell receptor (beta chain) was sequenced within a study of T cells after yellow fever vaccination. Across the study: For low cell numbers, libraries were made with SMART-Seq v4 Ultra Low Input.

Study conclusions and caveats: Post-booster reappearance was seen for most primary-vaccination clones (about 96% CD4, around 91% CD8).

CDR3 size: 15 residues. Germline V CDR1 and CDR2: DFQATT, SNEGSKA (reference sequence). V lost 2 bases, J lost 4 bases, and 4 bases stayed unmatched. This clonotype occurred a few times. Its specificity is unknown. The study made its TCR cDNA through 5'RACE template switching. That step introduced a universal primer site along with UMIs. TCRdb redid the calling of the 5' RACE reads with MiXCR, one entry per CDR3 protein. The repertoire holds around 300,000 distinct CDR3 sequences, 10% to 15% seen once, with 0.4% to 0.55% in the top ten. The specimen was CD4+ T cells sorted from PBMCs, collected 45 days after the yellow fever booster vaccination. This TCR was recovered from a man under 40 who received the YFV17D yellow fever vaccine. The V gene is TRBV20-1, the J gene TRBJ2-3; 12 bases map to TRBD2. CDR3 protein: CSARPTSGSSDTQYF. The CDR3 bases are TGCAGTGCTAGACCGACTAGCGGGAGTTCAGATACGCAGTATTTT.